These 12 T cell receptor beta chains share one sample of origin, sequenced in a study of T cells in Graves' hyperthyroidism and ophthalmopathy (dated by TCRdb to about 2019). Receptor amplification or capture employed multiplex PCR. Sequencing instrument: Illumina HiSeq 2000. TCR beta CDR3 regions were amplified from RNA transcripts. The TCR CDR3 was subjected to a first round of RT-PCR using the HTBI primer set and the Qiagen OneStep RT-PCR kit. TCRdb ran its own pipeline on the public reads, namely fastp trimming at Q25 and MiXCR clone calling, and kept in-frame beta chains. Each CDR3 protein gets just one entry, which takes the most common genes and DNA from the rows behind it. Present in this sample are some 800,000 distinct CDR3 sequences, about 38% of which were seen just once. 7.5% to 9.5% of the sample is held by the ten biggest clonotypes. The sequenced material came from blood. Every receptor here comes from a man between 18 and 35 years old with Graves' hyperthyroidism.

Only a few counts were recorded for this clonotype. The rearrangement uses TRBV2 and TRBJ2-2, with TRBD2 matching over 9 bases. Germline values: CDR1 SNHLY, CDR2 FYNNEI. V shed 6 bases and J 5 bases; nucleotides not matched to a gene: 7. The CDR3 has 15 amino acids. CDR3 in amino acids: CASRGIAGVTGELFF. The CDR3 nucleotides read TGTGCCAGCAGAGGAATAGCGGGAGTGACCGGGGAGCTGTTTTTT. The full variable domain, completed using reference TRBV2 and TRBJ2-2, is EPEVTQTPSHQVTQMGQEVILRCVPISNHLYFYWYRQILGQKVEFLVSFYNNEISEKSEIFDDQFSVERPDGSNFTLKIRSTKLEDSAMYFCASRGIAGVTGELFFGEGSRLTVL.

The chain uses TRBV2 and TRBJ2-5; 7 nucleotides match TRBD2. V lost 7 bases to trimming and J lost 2 bases; unmatched junction nucleotides: 7. CDR1 and CDR2 from the germline V gene are SNHLY and FYNNEI. The CDR3 is made up of 14 amino acids. The CDR3 protein is CASKVGGLQETQYF. CDR3 in DNA: TGTGCCAGCAAGGTGGGAGGGCTACAAGAGACCCAGTACTTC.

The V call is TRBV29-1, the J call TRBJ2-5, with 8 bases matching TRBD1. The CDR3 is made up of 13 amino acids. V lost 6 bases, J lost 5 bases, and 8 bases stayed unmatched. Germline V CDR1 and CDR2: SQVTM, ANQGSEA. The CDR3 loop is CSVPTGGKETQYF. The CDR3 nucleotides read TGCAGCGTACCAACAGGGGGAAAGGAGACCCAGTACTTC.

The J gene is TRBJ2-7, the V gene TRBV7-2, with D possibly matching TRBD2 (6 bases). This CDR3 region has 14 residues. From germline, CDR1 is SGHTA and CDR2 FQGNSA. V lost 4 bases to trimming and J lost 4 bases, with 14 bases between them. Here the CDR3 DNA reads TGTGCCAGCAGCTCTTACTTTGGGGGGTACGAGCAGTACTTC. This codes for CASSSYFGGYEQYF.

This clonotype has just a few counts. The CDR3 region is CSVGGDRAPEQYF. The CDR3 nucleotides read TGCAGCGTTGGGGGGGACAGGGCCCCCGAGCAGTACTTC. The chain has TRBV29-1 and TRBJ2-7; TRBD1 matches 9 bases. The CDR3 runs to 13 residues. After removal of 4 bases from V and 6 bases from J, the junction contained 7 bases not matched to a gene. Germline values: CDR1 SQVTM, CDR2 ANQGSEA.

V gene TRBV29-1 combines with J gene TRBJ2-7; weak D call: TRBD2 (5 bases). CDR1 is SQVTM, CDR2 ANQGSEA, per germline. V lost 3 bases, J lost 6 bases, and 12 bases lay in between. The CDR3 runs 12 residues. CDR3 nucleotide sequence: TGCAGCGTTGAGTCCGCCCGGGGCGAGCAGTACTTC. It translates to CSVESARGEQYF.

This clonotype was recorded many times. The CDR3 here is CSVESGRQETQYF. The CDR3 DNA reads TGCAGCGTTGAAAGCGGGCGGCAAGAGACCCAGTACTTC. The chain recombines TRBV29-1 with TRBJ2-5, with a weak D call TRBD2 (6 bases). V dropped 2 bases and J dropped 2 bases, with 9 bases sitting between them. Germline CDR1 and CDR2: SQVTM and ANQGSEA. This CDR3 comprises 13 residues.

Points on this clonotype: At one of its ends the junction is not consistent with the germline gene, which may arise from a read error. The chain has TRBV10-2 and TRBJ1-1; a weak D match, TRBD1 (6 bases). The CDR3 spans 15 residues. Germline CDR1 reads WSHSY; CDR2 reads SAAADI. The DNA for the CDR3 is TGTGCCAGCAGTTACGGTATCAGGGGGAACACTGAAGCTTTCTTT. It translates to CASSYGIRGNTEAFF.

This chain links TRBV2 with TRBJ2-7; 8 nucleotides align to TRBD1. This CDR3 contains 13 residues. Germline loops: CDR1 SNHLY, CDR2 FYNNEI. V shed 8 bases and J 4 bases; nucleotides not matched to a gene: 7. CDR3 amino acids: CASPDRGEYEQYF. In DNA, the CDR3 is TGTGCCAGCCCCGACAGGGGTGAGTACGAGCAGTACTTC. The full variable domain, with the rest looked up from reference TRBV2 and TRBJ2-7, is EPEVTQTPSHQVTQMGQEVILRCVPISNHLYFYWYRQILGQKVEFLVSFYNNEISEKSEIFDDQFSVERPDGSNFTLKIRSTKLEDSAMYFCASPDRGEYEQYFGPGTRLTVT.

The chain employs TRBV14 and TRBJ2-7, with 7 bases lining up with TRBD1. The CDR3 runs to 14 residues. Germline-derived CDR1 and CDR2 are SGHDN and FVKESK. Unmatched junction bases numbered 11, after V lost 5 bases and J lost 7 bases. CDR3 DNA sequence: TGTGCCAGCAGCATAAGGCAGGGGGTAGGAGAGCAGTACTTC. Its translation is CASSIRQGVGEQYF.

The chain combines TRBV10-3 with TRBJ2-7, with TRBD1 matching over 7 bases. The length of the CDR3 is 14 residues. Germline trimming cut 5 bases from V and 7 bases from J; bases unmatched to any gene: 11. Per the germline V gene, CDR1 is ENHRY and CDR2 is SYGVKD. This CDR3 reads CAISHGTAAGEQYF. CDR3 bases: TGTGCCATCAGTCACGGGACAGCGGCTGGGGAGCAGTACTTC.

The rearrangement joins TRBV7-8 to TRBJ2-7, with 11 bases fitting TRBD2. Germline V gene sequence: CDR1 SGHVS, CDR2 FQNEAQ. The CDR3 has 16 amino acids. After removal of 4 bases from V and 5 bases from J, the junction contained 10 bases not matched to a gene. The CDR3: CASSSYYGTSGNEQYF. CDR3 DNA: TGTGCCAGCAGCTCGTACTACGGGACTAGCGGAAACGAGCAGTACTTC. The whole variable domain, remainder taken from reference TRBV7-8 and TRBJ2-7, is GAGVSQSPRYKVAKRGQDVALRCDPISGHVSLFWYQQALGQGPEFLTYFQNEAQLDKSGLPSDRFFAERPEGSVSTLKIQRTQQEDSAVYLCASSSYYGTSGNEQYFGPGTRLTVT.